The next 32 T cell receptor beta chains were all read from a single sample in a study of identical twins. TCRdb re-analysed the 5' RACE reads in MiXCR, keeping a single row per CDR3 protein. This sample carries approximately 890,000 distinct CDR3 sequences, roughly 12% of them seen once, and the ten largest clones take around 1.6%. This sample also appeared in a second study, on yellow fever vaccine responses in identical twins.

Material: PBMCs. These receptors all stem from a woman under 30 in good health.

The chain employs TRBV7-9 and TRBJ2-6; no clear D gene. Deletions cut 7 bases from V and 0 bases from J, with 16 bases between. In germline, CDR1 is SEHNR, CDR2 FQNEAQ (reference sequence). This CDR3 spans 17 amino acids. The CDR3 sequence is CASTLGMIYSGANVLTF. In nucleotides, the CDR3 is TGTGCCAGCACCCTGGGTATGATATACTCTGGGGCCAACGTCCTGACTTTC.

This clonotype was counted ten times or more. This chain links TRBV5-1 with TRBJ1-4; 7 bases agree with TRBD1. Germline values: CDR1 SGHRS, CDR2 YFSETQ. Trimming took 4 bases from V and 5 from J; bases not matched to a gene: 2. The length of the CDR3 is 13 residues. The CDR3 DNA sequence: TGCGCCAGCAGCGGGGACAGAAATGAAAAACTGTTTTTT. Translation: CASSGDRNEKLFF.

In this sample, this clonotype turned up a few times. CDR3 loop: CATSDSGTGRTGELFF. As DNA, the CDR3 is TGTGCCACCAGTGATTCGGGGACAGGGAGGACCGGGGAGCTGTTTTTT. V usage is TRBV24-1 and J usage is TRBJ2-2; 9 bases are shared with TRBD1. Germline V gives CDR1 KGHDR, CDR2 SFDVKD. Trimming at V came to 2 bases and at J to 5 bases, leaving 5 bases not matched to a gene. CDR3 length equals 16 residues.

This CDR3 reads CASSFGVLYEQYF. In DNA, the CDR3 is TGCGCCAGCAGCTTCGGGGTACTCTACGAGCAGTACTTC. The V and J genes are TRBV5-1 and TRBJ2-7, with D possibly matching TRBD2 (5 bases). The germline CDR1 and CDR2 sequences are SGHRS and YFSETQ. There are 13 residues in the CDR3. Trimming left V 2 bases short and J 3 bases short, with 9 bases between.

The rearrangement uses TRBV9 and TRBJ2-3; the D gene is possibly TRBD2 (6 bases). V lost 0 bases and J 0 bases, leaving 14 bases between the germline ends. The CDR3 spans 17 residues. Germline CDR1 SGDLS, CDR2 YYNGEE. DNA for the CDR3: TGTGCCAGCAGCGTAGGTGGAGGGCAAATTAGCACAGATACGCAGTATTTT. Protein product: CASSVGGGQISTDTQYF.

V gene TRBV3-1 combines with J gene TRBJ1-4; D may be TRBD1 (6 bases). The CDR3 runs to 12 residues. CDR1 and CDR2 (germline): LGHDT, YNNKEL (reference sequence). V was trimmed by 10 bases and J by 7 bases, leaving 13 bases between them. The CDR3 region has the DNA TGTGCCACACAGGGTGATGGTGAAAAACTGTTTTTT. Encoded protein: CATQGDGEKLFF. Variable domain in full (rest from reference TRBV3-1 and TRBJ1-4): DTAVSQTPKYLVTQMGNDKSIKCEQNLGHDTMYWYKQDSKKFLKIMFSYNNKELIINETVPNRFSPKSPDKAHLNLHINSLELGDSAVYFCATQGDGEKLFFGSGTQLSVL.

V is TRBV15 and J is TRBJ2-5, with D possibly TRBD1 on 6 matching bases. CDR1 is LNHNV and CDR2 is YYDKDF in the germline V gene (reference sequence). CDR3 length: 14 residues. V was trimmed by 3 bases and J by 4 bases, leaving 12 bases between them. CDR3 sequence: CATSRDSFRETQYF. The CDR3 DNA is TGTGCCACCAGCAGGGACAGTTTTCGAGAGACCCAGTACTTC.

The chain uses TRBV7-3 and TRBJ2-7; 7 positions match TRBD1. CDR1 and CDR2 from the germline V gene are SGHTA and FQGTGA. CDR3 length: 14 amino acids. V lost 4 bases to trimming and J lost 7 bases; unmatched junction nucleotides: 10. CDR3 nucleotide sequence: TGTGCCAGCAGCTCTGGACAGGTTCCAGGGGAGCAGTACTTC. Its translation: CASSSGQVPGEQYF.

The V gene is TRBV23-1, the J gene TRBJ2-7; 8 bases map to TRBD1. TRBV23-1 is sorted into the ORF group, with uncertain function. This CDR3 is built from 16 residues. The trim removed 1 base at V and 5 bases at J, leaving 10 bases unmatched. CDR3 region: CASSQYGDRGSNEQYV. The CDR3 nucleotides read TGCGCCAGCAGTCAATACGGAGACAGGGGAAGCAACGAGCAGTACGTC.

This clonotype appeared a few times. The J gene is TRBJ2-5, the V gene TRBV7-2; D perhaps matches TRBD1 (7 bases). The V gene's germline CDR1 is SGHTA and CDR2 FQGNSA. Trimming removed 2 bases from V and 4 bases from J, with 11 bases in between. This CDR3 region has 14 residues. CDR3 protein: CASSLSRGVETQYF. CDR3 nucleotides: TGTGCCAGCAGCTTATCCAGGGGGGTAGAGACCCAGTACTTC.

This clonotype occurred a few times. The chain carries TRBV7-2 and TRBJ2-1; D may correspond to TRBD1 or TRBD2 (5 bases each). Germline V gene sequence: CDR1 SGHTA, CDR2 FQGNSA. Trimming removed 5 bases from V and 4 bases from J, with 21 bases in between. CDR3 length: 17 amino acids. The CDR3 bases are TGTGCCAGCAGCCGACCTAATACCGGGGCGGCTTACAATGAGCAGTTCTTC. Its protein product is CASSRPNTGAAYNEQFF.

The chain has TRBV2 and TRBJ1-2, with D hard to call. CDR1 is SNHLY and CDR2 is FYNNEI in the germline V gene. Deletions cut 4 bases from V and 4 bases from J, with 10 bases between. The CDR3 length is 13 residues. The CDR3 loop reads CASSVEGSYGYTF. CDR3 sequence (DNA): TGTGCCAGCAGTGTGGAGGGTAGCTATGGCTACACCTTC.

This clonotype was counted ten times or more. The chain joins TRBV6-1 to TRBJ2-7; D is uncertain. This CDR3 has 11 amino acids. Germline CDR1 MNHNS, CDR2 SASEGT. V lost 3 bases and J lost 8, with 8 bases in between. The DNA of the CDR3 is TGTGCCAGCAGTGATGGAGTTCAGCAGTACTTC. Translation gives CASSDGVQQYF.

The V gene is TRBV28, the J gene TRBJ1-5, with unresolved D. The V end lost 2 bases, the J end lost 2 bases, and 7 bases lay between the germline ends. This CDR3 region has 14 residues. The germline V gene has CDR1 MDHEN and CDR2 SYDVKM. The DNA of the CDR3 is TGTGCCAGCAGTTTAATCGTGGGCAATCAGCCCCAGCATTTT. This encodes CASSLIVGNQPQHF.

The V gene is TRBV19, the J gene TRBJ1-5; a possible D gene is TRBD1 (5 bases). The V gene lost 5 bases and the J gene lost 0 bases, with 14 bases spanning the gap. The CDR3 is made up of 16 amino acids. CDR1 and CDR2 from the germline V gene are LNHDA and SQIVND (reference sequence). Here the CDR3 DNA reads TGTGCCAGTAGTCCGGGACTGCTGTATAGCAATCAGCCCCAGCATTTT. As protein: CASSPGLLYSNQPQHF.

The chain is built from TRBV6-2 or TRBV6-3 and TRBJ2-3, with no clear D. From germline, CDR1 is MNHEY and CDR2 SVGEGT. The CDR3 runs 13 residues. Trimming shortened V by 7 bases and J by 7 bases, and 15 bases separated the two germline ends. The CDR3, as DNA: TGTGCCAGCAAGCGCTCCCCAGCCTATACGCAGTATTTT. Translating it yields CASKRSPAYTQYF.

The rearrangement links TRBV10-2 to TRBJ2-3; TRBD2 matches at 10 bases. The J segment lost 1 base and the V segment lost 3 bases, leaving 10 bases of the junction unmatched. The CDR3 has 18 residues. In germline, CDR1 is WSHSY, CDR2 SAAADI. The DNA for the CDR3 is TGCGCCAGCAGTGAATCCCTTACTAGCGGGGTGGGCACAGATACGCAGTATTTT. Protein sequence: CASSESLTSGVGTDTQYF.

This clonotype was detected a few times. This chain joins TRBV6-5 and TRBJ2-5; D call uncertain. The CDR3 contains 12 residues. V was cut by 2 bases and J by 7 bases, with 8 bases left in between. Germline CDR1 is MNHEY and CDR2 is SVGAGI. CDR3 sequence (DNA): TGTGCCAGCAGTTACGGGAAGGGGACCCAGTACTTC. Amino acid sequence: CASSYGKGTQYF.

This clonotype has ten or more counts. The V gene is TRBV7-2, the J gene TRBJ2-1, with 10 positions matching TRBD1. The ends lost 3 bases at V and 9 bases at J; junction bases unmatched: 14. Per germline, CDR1 SGHTA and CDR2 FQGNSA. This CDR3 is 17 amino acids long. The CDR3 nucleotides read TGTGCCAGCAGCTTGGGGACAGGGGTTTACGAGCCTATTGAGCAGTTCTTC. Residues: CASSLGTGVYEPIEQFF.

This clonotype has just a few counts. The chain couples TRBV28 to TRBJ2-3; 7 bases agree with TRBD1. With 5 bases clipped from V and 5 bases from J, the junction kept 7 bases outside the gene matches. This CDR3 contains 14 residues. Germline CDR1 is MDHEN and CDR2 is SYDVKM. CDR3 bases: TGTGCCAGCAGTCCGGGACAGTGGAAAGATACGCAGTATTTT. The encoded protein is CASSPGQWKDTQYF.

In this sample, this clonotype turned up a few times. The chain combines TRBV5-1 with TRBJ2-2; no definite D call. This CDR3 is built from 14 residues. Deletions cut 1 base from V and 4 bases from J, with 8 bases between. The germline gives CDR1 SGHRS, CDR2 YFSETQ. CDR3 sequence: CASSLLSATGELFF. CDR3 DNA: TGCGCCAGCAGCTTGTTGTCAGCCACCGGGGAGCTGTTTTTT.

This clonotype was seen only a few times. V usage is TRBV12-3 or TRBV12-4 and J usage is TRBJ2-5; D gene ambiguous. The CDR3 consists of 13 residues. V dropped 4 bases and J dropped 5 bases, with 11 bases sitting between them. The CDR3 loop reads CASSSSPSETQYF. The DNA of the CDR3 is TGTGCCAGCAGTTCGAGTCCCTCGGAGACCCAGTACTTC.

This clonotype was counted a few times. The chain is built from TRBV14 and TRBJ2-1; TRBD1 might be the D (5 bases). Deletions cut 2 bases from V and 3 bases from J, with 11 bases between. The CDR3 contains 15 residues. Germline assignment: CDR1 SGHDN and CDR2 FVKESK. CDR3 sequence: CASSQRGSLYNEQFF. The CDR3 DNA is TGTGCCAGCAGCCAAAGGGGCTCCCTCTACAATGAGCAGTTCTTC.

This clonotype came up many times. The chain employs TRBV5-6 and TRBJ2-1, with 11 bases that match TRBD2. In germline, CDR1 is SGHDT, CDR2 YYEEEE. V was clipped by 4 bases and J by 0 bases; unmatched bases: 15. The CDR3 covers 20 residues. This chain's CDR3 is CASSLPPGLAELSSYNEQFF. CDR3 DNA sequence: TGTGCCAGCAGCCTCCCCCCGGGACTAGCGGAGTTGAGCTCCTACAATGAGCAGTTCTTC.

This clonotype was picked up a small number of times. J is TRBJ2-7 and V is TRBV11-2; D is perhaps TRBD2 (6 bases). V lost 0 bases and J lost 2, with 11 bases in between. CDR3 length: 15 residues. The germline CDR1 and CDR2 sequences are SGHAT and FQNNGV. As DNA, the CDR3 is TGTGCCAGCAGCTTAGAGCTAGCGTTTACCTACGAGCAGTACTTC. Translation: CASSLELAFTYEQYF. The whole variable domain, remainder taken from reference TRBV11-2 and TRBJ2-7, is EAGVAQSPRYKIIEKRQSVAFWCNPISGHATLYWYQQILGQGPKLLIQFQNNGVVDDSQLPKDRFSAERLKGVDSTLKIQPAKLEDSAVYLCASSLELAFTYEQYFGPGTRLTVT.

This clonotype was seen many times. CDR3 in amino acids: CSVRQGSENIQYF. The CDR3 coding sequence is TGCAGCGTTCGACAGGGGTCGGAAAACATTCAGTACTTC. The chain carries TRBV29-1 and TRBJ2-4; 8 bases are a match to TRBD1. Germline V gene lookup returns CDR1 SQVTM and CDR2 ANQGSEA. There are 13 residues in the CDR3. Losses at the gene ends were 5 bases for V and 5 bases for J; bases not matched to a gene: 5. The full variable domain, in which reference TRBV29-1 and TRBJ2-4 provide the parts outside the CDR3, is SAVISQKPSRDICQRGTSLTIQCQVDSQVTMMFWYRQQPGQSLTLIATANQGSEATYESGFVIDKFPISRPNLTFSTLTVSNMSPEDSSIYLCSVRQGSENIQYFGAGTRLSVL.

In regard to this clonotype: The junction and the germline gene differ at one end; a read error may be behind it. The CDR3 bases are TGTGCCATCAGCCCGGGGCCTAGCGGCACCGGGGAGCTGTTTTTT. Amino acids: CAISPGPSGTGELFF. This chain connects TRBV5-6 to TRBJ2-2; 7 bases map to TRBD2. The CDR3 consists of 15 residues. Germline lookup yields CDR1 SGHDT and CDR2 YYEEEE.

The table lists this clonotype with a few counts. The V call is TRBV12-3 or TRBV12-4, the J call TRBJ2-1; TRBD1 agrees at 9 bases. The trim removed 7 bases at V and 7 bases at J, leaving 8 bases unmatched. CDR3 length equals 14 residues. DNA of the CDR3: TGTGCCAGCACCCGGGACAGGGTGAGGAATGAGCAGTTCTTC. As protein: CASTRDRVRNEQFF.

This chain links TRBV2 with TRBJ1-1; 10 bases fit TRBD1. The CDR3 sequence is 15 residues long. Per the germline V gene, CDR1 is SNHLY and CDR2 is FYNNEI. Trimming removed 6 bases from V and 1 base from J; junction bases left unmatched: 5. DNA for the CDR3: TGTGCCAGCAGGACAGGGGGCCGAGAGAACACTGAAGCTTTCTTT. Translation gives CASRTGGRENTEAFF.

This clonotype has just a few counts. A junction end diverges from the germline sequence, so it may reflect a read error. The V gene is TRBV4-1, the J gene TRBJ2-2; D may be TRBD1 (6 bases). Germline V gene sequence: CDR1 MGHRA, CDR2 YSYEKL. This CDR3 has 17 residues. CDR3 nucleotides: TGCACCAGCAGCCAAGATCCATCCAGGGGGAACACCGGGGAGCTGTTTTTT. Protein sequence: CTSSQDPSRGNTGELFF.

The J gene is TRBJ2-7, the V gene TRBV3-1, with no clear D. V lost 2 bases and J 6 bases, leaving 11 bases between the germline ends. CDR1 is LGHDT and CDR2 is YNNKEL in the germline V gene (reference sequence). There are 13 residues in the CDR3. The DNA for the CDR3 is TGTGCCAGCAGCCAATCGGCAGAGCGCGAGCAGTACTTC. It yields the protein CASSQSAEREQYF.

The chain links TRBV2 to TRBJ2-4; unclear D gene. CDR1 is SNHLY and CDR2 is FYNNEI in the germline V gene. Trimming took 4 bases from V and 14 from J, leaving 12 bases between them. The CDR3 has 11 residues. The chain's CDR3 is CASSVPAREYF. CDR3 DNA: TGTGCCAGCAGTGTACCGGCCCGGGAGTACTTC.